This paragraph covers one T cell receptor (beta chain) sequence. Researchers tagged individual cDNA molecules with unique molecular identifiers. TCRdb recomputed calls from the 5' RACE reads with MiXCR, one row per CDR3 protein. The table includes about 48,000 distinct CDR3 sequences, around 7.7% detected once. This sample was taken from a study of early T cells in non-severe SARS-CoV-2 infection. Looking at the study overall: With bulk RNA from unsorted whole blood as input, sequencing yielded unpaired chains.

The J segment lost 7 bases and the V segment lost 6 bases, leaving 9 bases of the junction unmatched. The CDR3 runs 16 residues. The germline V gene has CDR1 SNHLY and CDR2 FYNNEI. The chain recombines TRBV2 with TRBJ2-1; 13 bases align to TRBD2. This clonotype originated in an adult who was a healthcare worker with PCR-confirmed SARS-CoV-2 infection or an uninfected control (not recorded which). Sample: whole blood. CDR3 amino acids: CASRRTSGGPGNEQFF. CDR3 DNA sequence: TGTGCCAGCAGGCGGACTAGCGGGGGCCCGGGGAATGAGCAGTTCTTC. Variable domain in full (rest from reference TRBV2 and TRBJ2-1): EPEVTQTPSHQVTQMGQEVILRCVPISNHLYFYWYRQILGQKVEFLVSFYNNEISEKSEIFDDQFSVERPDGSNFTLKIRSTKLEDSAMYFCASRRTSGGPGNEQFFGPGTRLTVL.